What follows are 7 T cell receptor beta chains derived from one specimen sequenced in a study of blood T cells in healthy people across ages. A second PCR of roughly 7 to 11 cycles used a sample-barcoded 5' primer and a J-beta primer mix. TCRdb independently ran MiXCR on the 5' RACE reads; one entry per CDR3 protein. This sample carries some 1,800,000 distinct CDR3 sequences, roughly two fifths of them seen once, and the ten largest clones take more than 20%. Sequencing was done on a sample of blood. Receptor source: a human donor in good health.

As regards this clonotype: The junction shows a germline mismatch at one end, possibly a read error. The rearrangement links TRBV20-1 to TRBJ2-7; 7 bases match TRBD2. Germline V gives CDR1 DFQATT, CDR2 SNEGSKA (reference sequence). The CDR3 covers 17 residues. The CDR3 protein is CSARVLKSGGSVYEQYF. The DNA for the CDR3 is TGCAGTGCTAGAGTTTTAAAATCGGGGGGTTCCGTATACGAGCAGTATTTC.

This clonotype was seen a few times. The chain joins TRBV20-1 to TRBJ2-7; D might be TRBD2 (5 bases). The CDR3 has 13 amino acids. Germline values: CDR1 DFQATT, CDR2 SNEGSKA (reference sequence). V lost 3 bases to trimming and J lost 0 bases, with 9 bases between them. As DNA, the CDR3 is TGCAGTGCTAGCCCGGGATACTCCTACGAGCAGTACTTC. This translates into CSASPGYSYEQYF.

The genes are TRBV15 and TRBJ2-7; 7 bases agree with TRBD1. CDR1 is LNHNV, CDR2 YYDKDF, per germline (reference sequence). This CDR3 has 14 amino acids. J lost 10 bases, V lost 0 bases, and 9 bases had no gene match. CDR3: CATSRDRAGGYQYF. The CDR3 bases are TGTGCCACCAGCAGAGATCGGGCAGGGGGATACCAGTACTTC.

The V call is TRBV29-1, the J call TRBJ2-3; 12 bases are a match to TRBD2. The CDR3 runs 18 residues. CDR1 and CDR2 (germline): SQVTM, ANQGSEA. V was pared by 4 bases and J by 1 base, with 12 bases of the junction left unmatched. CDR3 sequence: CSVVLAGGLDERTDTQYF. The CDR3 coding sequence is TGCAGCGTTGTTCTAGCGGGGGGGCTCGATGAGCGCACAGATACGCAGTATTTT.

The rearrangement uses TRBV29-1 and TRBJ2-1, with a tentative D call TRBD2 (6 bases). This CDR3 spans 15 amino acids. V gave up 5 bases and J gave up 3 bases, with 17 bases separating them. Germline V gene data show CDR1 as SQVTM and CDR2 as ANQGSEA. Written as DNA, the CDR3 is TGCAGCGTTCCACCCCCCGGGGGATACTACAATGAGCAGTTCTTC. Translation: CSVPPPGGYYNEQFF.

This clonotype was counted many times. The chain combines TRBV4-1 with TRBJ2-3; weak D call: TRBD1 (6 bases). The CDR3 sequence is 11 residues long. Germline V gene data show CDR1 as MGHRA and CDR2 as YSYEKL. The V gene lost 8 bases and the J gene lost 6 bases, with 9 bases spanning the gap. The CDR3 DNA follows: TGCGCCAGCGGGGACATGGATACGCAGTATTTT. Its protein is CASGDMDTQYF.

This clonotype was observed a handful of times. This chain uses TRBV20-1 with TRBJ2-7, with TRBD2 matching over 7 bases. The V gene's germline CDR1 is DFQATT and CDR2 SNEGSKA (reference sequence). The J segment lost 6 bases and the V segment lost 4 bases, leaving 12 bases of the junction unmatched. The CDR3 runs to 14 residues. In DNA form, the CDR3 reads TGCAGTGCTAATCTTGGGGGGGTCCATGTCGAGCAGTACTTC. This codes for CSANLGGVHVEQYF.